The clone carrying this T cell receptor (beta chain) was seen repeatedly, ten times or more. The data are from a study of T-cell memory formation after mild COVID-19. TCRdb processed the 5' RACE reads anew with MiXCR; each CDR3 protein has one entry. Of 250,000 to 350,000 distinct CDR3 sequences listed, around 15% are singletons. CDR1 is SGHRS and CDR2 is YFSETQ in the germline V gene. Trimming pared 0 bases from V and 0 bases from J, leaving 1 base between. The length of the CDR3 is 13 residues. Sequencing was done on a sample of PBMCs or a T cell subset sorted from them (not recorded which). This TCR was recovered from a man between 18 and 29 years old who had mild COVID-19 (a few samples of this study predate the infection). Cell type and time point are not known. The rearrangement joins TRBV5-1 to TRBJ1-5; no clear D. The CDR3 loop reads CASSLDSNQPQHF. CDR3 bases: TGCGCCAGCAGCTTGGATAGCAATCAGCCCCAGCATTTT.